This T cell receptor beta chain came from a study of regulatory T cells in long-lasting Graves disease. Study as a whole: Prior antithyroid drug treatment in newly diagnosed Graves' patients lasted under 3 months.

The CDR3 contains 13 residues. CDR1 SGHRS and CDR2 YFSETQ come from the germline V gene. Time point reported: newly diagnosed GD, antithyroid drugs for less than 3 months. PBMCs were the source of the RNA used for TCR sequencing. TCR beta libraries were built with iRepertoire HTBI primers and Arm-PCR of CDR3 regions. MiXCR was run by TCRdb on the multiplex PCR reads, yielding one entry per CDR3 protein. The sample consists of over 500,000 distinct CDR3 sequences, 15% to 20% of them appearing once. Broader study findings: Newly diagnosed disease favored TRBV20-1 and TRBJ2-1 over persistent disease.

On this clonotype itself: Its antigen is unidentified. One end of the junction varies from germline; a read error may be responsible.

These data were also filed under a second study, of T cells in Graves' hyperthyroidism and ophthalmopathy. That work contributes: Patients showing uncontrolled infection, other autoimmune disease, pregnancy or lactation were ineligible.

Sample: peripheral blood mononuclear cells (PBMCs), taken at new diagnosis, from a patient treated with antithyroid drugs. The source of this sequence is a woman younger than 45 with Graves disease. The V and J genes are TRBV5-1 and TRBJ1-4; a weak D match, TRBD1 (5 bases). CDR3 loop: CANSDQGGEKLFF. The DNA for the CDR3 is TGCGCCAACAGCGATCAGGGAGGTGAAAAACTGTTTTTT.